The clone carrying this T cell receptor (beta chain) was picked up many times. Its antigen is not known. The CDR3 loop spans 15 amino acids. Germline CDR1 reads SEHNR; CDR2 reads FQNEAQ (reference sequence). Trimming cost V 5 bases and J 0 bases, with 12 bases left between them. The sample originates from a study of T cells in Graves' hyperthyroidism and ophthalmopathy. The study's findings and limits: Blood shared most expanded thyroid clonotypes above 0.001.

Amplified TCR beta CDR3 regions derived from RNA transcripts. HTBI primers were employed in a first-round RT-PCR of the TCR CDR3. TCRdb redid the calling of the multiplex PCR reads with MiXCR, one entry per CDR3 protein. The data contain under 350,000 distinct CDR3 sequences, about a sixth of them singletons. Every diagnosis used clinical symptoms, serum thyroxine and TRAb, thyroid ultrasound and orbital computed tomography. The chain links TRBV7-9 to TRBJ2-3; D unresolved. The sample consisted of blood. The origin of this receptor is a woman aged 55-70 years with Graves' ophthalmopathy. CDR3 DNA sequence: TGTGCCAGCAGCCCGTCCCGGTCTAGCACAGATACGCAGTATTTT. Protein sequence: CASSPSRSSTDTQYF.